The present T cell receptor (beta chain) was sequenced within a study of T cell changes during pregnancy in multiple sclerosis. Produced via immunoSEQ multiplex PCR; TCRdb's table is partial and in-frame only. The sample lists approximately 52,000 clones, approximately 92% seen once, with 0.91% in the top ten. The specimen was CD4+ T cells from peripheral blood mononuclear cells, collected in the second trimester of pregnancy. The clonotype comes from a female donor in good health, enrolled as a control in a pregnancy study.

The chain's CDR3 is CASSDGGSYGYTF. CDR3 sequence (DNA): TGTGCCAGCAGTGACGGGGGGTCCTATGGCTACACCTTC. The J gene is TRBJ1-2, the V gene TRBV6-4, with D tentatively TRBD1 (5 bases). CDR3 length: 13 residues. The V gene lost 2 bases and the J gene lost 4 bases, with 8 bases spanning the gap. From germline, CDR1 is MRHNA and CDR2 SNTAGT.